This passage covers 21 T cell receptor beta chains from one sample sequenced in a study of Graves' ophthalmopathy and Graves' hyperthyroidism. Amplification targeted the TCR beta CDR3 regions, with RNA transcripts as the source material. Scientists carried out first-round RT-PCR using HTBI primers and then a second-round multiplex PCR. TCRdb re-derived calls from the multiplex PCR reads in MiXCR, one entry per CDR3 protein. There are over a million distinct CDR3 sequences in the sample; about 36% occur only once, and 11% lies in the top ten. Material for sequencing was peripheral blood or thyroid tissue (not recorded which). Every receptor here comes from an adult man with Graves' hyperthyroidism.

V usage is TRBV24-1 and J usage is TRBJ1-5; D ambiguous. CDR1 is KGHDR and CDR2 is SFDVKD in the germline V gene. This CDR3 comprises 18 residues. Deletions cut 5 bases from V and 0 bases from J, with 19 bases between. CDR3: CATSARSGGIYSNQPQHF. The CDR3 region has the DNA TGTGCCACCAGTGCTAGATCGGGCGGAATATATAGCAATCAGCCCCAGCATTTT.

This clonotype was observed many times. The chain is built from TRBV7-3 and TRBJ1-1; 8 bases map to TRBD1. V dropped 5 bases and J dropped 11; count of bases not matched to a gene: 10. Germline V gene lookup returns CDR1 SGHTA and CDR2 FQGTGA. This CDR3 contains 13 residues. CDR3 sequence reads: CASSPGGTGSAFF. The CDR3 bases are TGTGCCAGCAGCCCGGGCGGGACAGGCTCCGCTTTCTTT.

This clonotype was observed at least ten times. V gene TRBV10-3 combines with J gene TRBJ1-1, with D hard to call. The germline gives CDR1 ENHRY, CDR2 SYGVKD. V lost 2 bases and J lost 4, with 11 bases in between. The CDR3 sequence is 14 residues long. CDR3 amino acids: CAISEGAEITEAFF. The CDR3 bases are TGTGCCATCAGTGAGGGTGCCGAAATCACTGAAGCTTTCTTT.

The chain combines TRBV12-3 or TRBV12-4 with TRBJ1-1; possibly TRBD1 for D (5 bases). The V end lost 6 bases, the J end lost 4 bases, and 15 bases lay between the germline ends. CDR3 size: 14 residues. The CDR3 region has the DNA TGTGCCAGCAGGGGGGGACTCACCCGCACTGAAGCTTTCTTT. This sequence encodes CASRGGLTRTEAFF.

This clonotype was counted between two and nine times. V and J are TRBV7-2 and TRBJ1-6; 7 bases agree with TRBD1. The germline gives CDR1 SGHTA, CDR2 FQGNSA. The junction had 11 bases not matched to a gene; V was cut back by 5 bases and J by 7 bases. The CDR3 is 16 residues long. The CDR3 DNA sequence: TGTGCCAGCAGCCTACGCGGTGGGACAGCCAATTCACCCCTCCACTTT. Its protein is CASSLRGGTANSPLHF.

A remark on this clonotype: With a much larger clone just one base away, this may be a read error. CDR3 coding DNA: TGCAGTGCTAGCGGCACCTCCTCTGGAAACACCTTATATTTT. Its protein product is CSASGTSSGNTLYF. The V and J genes are TRBV20-1 and TRBJ1-3; D unresolved. Per the germline V gene, CDR1 is DFQATT and CDR2 is SNEGSKA (reference sequence). The CDR3 sequence is 14 residues long.

V usage is TRBV7-4 and J usage is TRBJ2-5; D gene uncertain. Trimming pared 8 bases from V and 2 bases from J, leaving 12 bases between. Per the germline V gene, CDR1 is SGHVT and CDR2 is SQSDAQ. CDR3 length equals 13 residues. The CDR3 is CASGPGDQETQYF. Written as DNA, the CDR3 is TGTGCCAGCGGCCCAGGAGATCAAGAGACCCAGTACTTC.

This clonotype has at least ten counts. V is TRBV19 and J is TRBJ2-7, with D possibly matching TRBD1 (6 bases). V was clipped by 5 bases and J by 0 bases, with 17 bases between them. CDR1 is LNHDA and CDR2 is SQIVND in the germline V gene (reference sequence). CDR3 length equals 16 residues. CDR3: CASSSRRGGNSYEQYF. CDR3 in DNA: TGTGCCAGTAGTTCAAGAAGAGGGGGAAACTCCTACGAGCAGTACTTC.

The J gene is TRBJ2-7, the V gene TRBV9; tentatively, D is TRBD1 (7 bases). V was cut by 0 bases and J by 2 bases, with 15 bases left in between. The CDR3 is 16 residues long. The germline CDR1 and CDR2 sequences are SGDLS and YYNGEE. Here the CDR3 reads CASSVGSGQETYEQYF. The CDR3 nucleotides are TGTGCCAGCAGCGTAGGTAGCGGACAGGAGACCTACGAGCAGTACTTC.

This rearrangement joins TRBV7-8 to TRBJ2-5; D ambiguous. In germline, CDR1 is SGHVS, CDR2 FQNEAQ. The CDR3 has 13 amino acids. V was shortened by 5 bases and J by 4 bases, with 11 bases between the two germline ends. This CDR3 is CASSTGPGETQYF. In DNA form, the CDR3 reads TGTGCCAGCAGCACCGGCCCGGGAGAGACCCAGTACTTC.

There are a few counts of this clonotype. V usage is TRBV4-3 and J usage is TRBJ1-1; weak D call: TRBD1 (6 bases). CDR3 length: 17 amino acids. Germline values: CDR1 LGHNA, CDR2 YSLEER. Trimming took off 0 bases at V and 3 bases at J, with 17 bases between the two ends. CDR3 bases: TGCGCCAGCAGCCAAGAGTTACAGGGATTTGTGGACACTGAAGCTTTCTTT. Translation gives CASSQELQGFVDTEAFF.

To note about this clonotype: Being one base from a much bigger clone, this may be a read error. The rearrangement uses TRBV29-1 and TRBJ2-7, with 8 bases matching TRBD1. With 7 bases clipped from V and 2 bases from J, the junction kept 10 bases outside the gene matches. The V gene's germline CDR1 is SQVTM and CDR2 ANQGSEA. The CDR3 length is 14 residues. CDR3 amino acids: CSAGGQGATYEQYF. The CDR3 nucleotides read TGCAGCGCCGGTGGACAGGGAGCTACCTACGAGCAGTACTTC.

The rearrangement joins TRBV20-1 to TRBJ2-7; D uncertain. Trimming shortened V by 3 bases and J by 0 bases, and 9 bases separated the two germline ends. The germline V gene has CDR1 DFQATT and CDR2 SNEGSKA (reference sequence). This CDR3 spans 13 amino acids. CDR3 DNA: TGCAGTGCTAGTCGGGTCAACTCCTACGAGCAGTACTTC. Protein: CSASRVNSYEQYF.

A word on this clonotype: The junction differs from germline at one of its ends, possibly a read error. The rearrangement uses TRBV12-3 or TRBV12-4 and TRBJ2-7; TRBD1 is a possible D gene (5 bases). This CDR3 comprises 15 residues. The CDR3 DNA reads TGTGCCGGCAGCCGCCCAGCAGGGAATTCCTACGAGCAGTACTTC. Its translation is CAGSRPAGNSYEQYF.

This clonotype came up many times. V usage is TRBV12-3 or TRBV12-4 and J usage is TRBJ2-5; the match to TRBD1 covers 7 bases. The length of the CDR3 is 15 residues. V shed 4 bases, J shed 1 base, and the junction held 6 bases outside the gene matches. CDR3 in amino acids: CASSSASGGQETQYF. The CDR3 nucleotides are TGTGCCAGCAGTTCAGCATCAGGGGGCCAAGAGACCCAGTACTTC.

There are a few counts of this clonotype. V usage is TRBV11-2 and J usage is TRBJ2-7; TRBD1 or TRBD2 may be the D gene (7 bases each). Deletions cut 5 bases from V and 2 bases from J, with 19 bases between. The CDR3 spans 16 residues. Germline assignment: CDR1 SGHAT and CDR2 FQNNGV. The CDR3 here is CASSLRGRGLPYEQYF. The CDR3 DNA reads as TGTGCCAGCAGCCTACGTGGGAGGGGGCTTCCCTACGAGCAGTACTTC.

Points on this clonotype: A read error is possible here, since a much larger clone lies one base away. This sequence joins TRBV7-9 and TRBJ1-2; D gene unclear. Germline V lookup: CDR1 SEHNR, CDR2 FQNEAQ (reference sequence). This CDR3 is 12 amino acids long. CDR3 sequence: CVSSASDYGYTF. Written as DNA, the CDR3 is TGTGTCAGCAGCGCCAGTGACTATGGCTACACCTTC.

The sample holds a few counts of this clonotype. This rearrangement joins TRBV19 to TRBJ2-7; D remains ambiguous. This CDR3 has 16 residues. Germline CDR1 LNHDA, CDR2 SQIVND (reference sequence). The germline V and J ends were trimmed by 0 bases and 2 bases, with 14 bases remaining between them. The CDR3 nucleotides are TGTGCCAGTAGTATAGATCGTGGGAAAGAAGCCTACGAGCAGTACTTC. Translation: CASSIDRGKEAYEQYF.

The chain recombines TRBV6-2 or TRBV6-3 with TRBJ1-3; D unclear. CDR3 length: 15 amino acids. V lost 2 bases and J 0 bases, leaving 8 bases between the germline ends. Germline V CDR1 and CDR2: MNHEY, SVGEGT. CDR3: CASSYLAGSGNTIYF. In nucleotides, the CDR3 is TGTGCCAGCAGTTACCTGGCAGGCTCTGGAAACACCATATATTTT.

The chain combines TRBV10-3 with TRBJ1-5, with 9 nucleotides matching TRBD1. This CDR3 spans 16 amino acids. CDR1 ENHRY and CDR2 SYGVKD come from the germline V gene. V was clipped by 6 bases and J by 1 base; unmatched bases: 7. CDR3 sequence (DNA): TGTGCCATCAGCTCCGGGACAGGGTGGAGCAATCAGCCCCAGCATTTT. Its protein is CAISSGTGWSNQPQHF.

This clonotype was recorded a few times. One end of the junction fails to match germline, which may point to a read error. The chain links TRBV24-1 to TRBJ2-2, with a possible D match to TRBD2 (5 bases). CDR3 length equals 18 residues. The germline V gene encodes CDR1 KGHDR and CDR2 SFDVKD. CDR3 in amino acids: CASSYSRRGSGGTGELFF. CDR3 coding DNA: TGTGCCAGCAGTTACTCGAGGCGAGGGAGTGGTGGCACCGGGGAGCTGTTTTTT.